A single sample is the source of the 7 T cell receptor beta chains below, sequenced in a study of CD8+CD57+ T cells in acquired aplastic anemia (dated by TCRdb to about 2018). The run used an Illumina HiSeq 2000. Genomic DNA was used as template for profiling of TCR beta VDJ combinations and CDR3 sequences. TCRdb passed the public sequencing reads through fastp at Q25 and MiXCR, retaining productive beta sequences. Under each unique CDR3 protein, matching rows form one entry showing the most common genes and DNA. The sample includes 150,000 to 200,000 distinct CDR3 sequences, with almost 50% observed a single time. The biggest ten clones account for 10% to 15% of the sample. Expansion of CD8+CD57+ cells had been shown by flow cytometry in the patients chosen for sequencing. The sequencing sample was made of sorted CD4+, CD8+, or CD8+CD57+ T cells (not recorded which) from PBMCs. Receptor source: a human donor with aplastic anemia.

The chain has TRBV7-2 and TRBJ2-7, with 7 nucleotides matching TRBD2. J lost 1 base, V lost 2 bases, and 5 bases had no gene match. The CDR3 extends over 15 amino acids. The germline gives CDR1 SGHTA, CDR2 FQGNSA. The CDR3 region has the DNA TGTGCCAGCAGCTTATTCTTAGCGGGTTCCTACGAGCAGTACTTC. This gives the protein CASSLFLAGSYEQYF.

This clonotype was detected many times. This chain links TRBV20-1 with TRBJ2-3; 7 bases map to TRBD1. This CDR3 comprises 16 residues. The junction had 16 bases not matched to a gene; V was cut back by 3 bases and J by 7 bases. CDR1 is DFQATT, CDR2 SNEGSKA, per germline (reference sequence). CDR3 DNA sequence: TGCAGTGCTAGTGGCCCCGGGCAGGGGGTATTATATACGCAGTATTTT. This codes for CSASGPGQGVLYTQYF.

The chain has TRBV24-1 and TRBJ2-2, with 9 bases identical to TRBD1. V lost 5 bases, J lost 5 bases, and 8 bases stayed unmatched. The CDR3 has 16 amino acids. CDR1 is KGHDR, CDR2 SFDVKD, per germline. CDR3 loop: CATSGGDRGITGELFF. CDR3 DNA sequence: TGTGCCACCAGTGGTGGCGACAGGGGGATAACCGGGGAGCTGTTTTTT.

This clonotype was seen at least ten times. The chain recombines TRBV19 with TRBJ2-1; 10 positions agree with TRBD2. The length of the CDR3 is 18 residues. Germline-derived CDR1 and CDR2 are LNHDA and SQIVND (reference sequence). V lost 5 bases, J lost 5 bases, and 15 bases stayed unmatched. The CDR3 is CASSPPPRLAGLHNEQFF. For the CDR3, the DNA is TGTGCCAGTAGTCCACCCCCTAGACTAGCGGGTCTTCACAATGAGCAGTTCTTC.

This chain links TRBV19 with TRBJ1-1; D gene ambiguous. The CDR3 runs to 15 residues. The germline CDR1 and CDR2 sequences are LNHDA and SQIVND (reference sequence). V was pared by 6 bases and J by 0 bases, with 14 bases between. The CDR3 loop is CASRVSELLNTEAFF. CDR3 in DNA: TGTGCCAGTAGGGTTTCGGAGCTATTGAACACTGAAGCTTTCTTT. The full variable domain, its missing parts supplied by reference TRBV19 and TRBJ1-1, is DGGITQSPKYLFRKEGQNVTLSCEQNLNHDAMYWYRQDPGQGLRLIYYSQIVNDFQKGDIAEGYSVSREKKESFPLTVTSAQKNPTAFYLCASRVSELLNTEAFFGQGTRLTVV.

A remark on this clonotype: This may be a read error: a much more frequent sequence differs by one nucleotide. This chain joins TRBV19 and TRBJ2-1; D is ambiguous. Germline V CDR1 and CDR2: LNHDA, SQIVND (reference sequence). There are 14 residues in the CDR3. Trimming stripped 7 bases from V and 8 bases from J, with 18 bases between. CDR3 protein: CASTPKGNRDEQFF. In DNA form, the CDR3 reads TGTGCCAGTACCCCAAAGGGAAACCGCGATGAGCAGTTCTTC.

Comment on this clonotype: A junction boundary mismatches the germline segment, possibly from a read error. The chain joins TRBV29-1 to TRBJ1-3; 10 nucleotides agree with TRBD1. Germline V gene lookup returns CDR1 SQVTM and CDR2 ANQGSEA. This CDR3 region has 15 residues. CDR3 region: CSAAPGTGAGNTIYF. The CDR3 DNA reads as TGCAGCGCCGCCCCCGGGACAGGGGCTGGAAACACCATATATTTC.